This is a list of T cell receptor beta chains from one sample in a study of T-cell memory formation after mild COVID-19. From the 5' RACE reads, TCRdb called clonotypes with MiXCR, one entry per CDR3 protein. In the table there are about 140,000 distinct CDR3 sequences, around 15% of which are singletons. The sample taken for sequencing was PBMCs or a T cell subset sorted from them (not recorded which). These receptors were obtained from an adult woman who had mild COVID-19 (a few samples of this study predate the infection). Cell type and time point are not known. The CDR3 runs from the conserved cysteine through the conserved F or W. The D gene is left open where the match is weak. For some rows the clone size is stated as once, few or many, or as a class when expanded; others skip it.

clone_size,v_call,d_call,j_call,cdr3_nt,cdr3_aa
few,TRBV5-1,TRBD2,TRBJ2-7,TGCGCCAGCAGCTTGGGAGCGGGAGACGACTACGAGCAGTACTTC,CASSLGAGDDYEQYF
many,TRBV12-3/TRBV12-4,TRBD1,TRBJ2-7,TGTGCCAGCAGTTTTGCAGGGGGCAAGTACGAGCAGTACTTC,CASSFAGGKYEQYF
-,TRBV7-2,-,TRBJ1-3,TGTGCCAGCAGCCCTGGGATTTCCTCTGGAAACACCATATATTTT,CASSPGISSGNTIYF
few,TRBV12-3/TRBV12-4,-,TRBJ2-2,TGTGCCAGCACCCCTTATCAAGGTTCGGACACCGGGGAGCTGTTTTTT,CASTPYQGSDTGELFF
-,TRBV7-9,TRBD2,TRBJ2-3,TGTGCCAGCAGCCCCGGGACTAGCGGGAGGGCGGATACGCAGTATTTT,CASSPGTSGRADTQYF
-,TRBV3-1,TRBD2,TRBJ2-1,TGTGCCAGCAGCCACGCGACTAGCGGGGGAAAGGAGCAGTTCTTC,CASSHATSGGKEQFF
-,TRBV3-1,-,TRBJ2-7,TGTGCCAGCAGCCAAGATATACTCAACTCCTACGAGCAGTACTTC,CASSQDILNSYEQYF
-,TRBV30,TRBD1,TRBJ1-2,TGTGCCTGGAGTGTACTACCCGGACAGGGGGCTCCCCCTAACTATGGCTACACCTTC,CAWSVLPGQGAPPNYGYTF
-,TRBV20-1,-,TRBJ2-7,TGCAGTGCTGTTAGCGGCTACGAGCAGTACTTC,CSAVSGYEQYF
few,TRBV30,-,TRBJ1-2,TGTGCCTGGGACCTTTCTATGAGAAAGGGCTACACCTTC,CAWDLSMRKGYTF
-,TRBV7-9,TRBD2,TRBJ2-3,TGTGCCAGCAGCTCGACTAGCAGCACAGATACGCAGTATTTT,CASSSTSSTDTQYF
-,TRBV7-9,-,TRBJ2-3,TGTGCCAGCAGCGTACCGGGATACACAGATACGCAGTATTTT,CASSVPGYTDTQYF